The 20 T cell receptor beta chains below all came from one sample that was sequenced in a study of blood T cells in healthy people across ages. Next came a second PCR, run for about 6 to 12 cycles, which used a sample-barcoded 5' primer along with a J-beta primer mix. Each CDR3 protein is one row after TCRdb ran MiXCR on the 5' RACE reads. The table has some 900,000 distinct CDR3 sequences, 48% seen once. Input material: blood. These receptor sequences come from a man aged 25 to 45 in good health.

The sample holds a few counts of this clonotype. The CDR3 sequence is CASSLGRAGHYGYTF. The CDR3 DNA reads as TGTGCCAGCAGCTTGGGGAGGGCAGGACACTATGGCTACACCTTC. V gene TRBV7-9 combines with J gene TRBJ1-2; D not certain. With 3 bases removed from V and 3 bases from J, the gap between germline ends came to 14 bases. Germline lookup yields CDR1 SEHNR and CDR2 FQNEAQ (reference sequence). This CDR3 comprises 15 residues.

The V call is TRBV11-2, the J call TRBJ2-7; tentatively, D is TRBD1 or TRBD2 (5 bases each). Trimming took off 1 base at V and 5 bases at J, with 15 bases between the two ends. Germline-derived CDR1 and CDR2 are SGHAT and FQNNGV. The CDR3 is made up of 15 amino acids. CDR3 DNA sequence: TGTGCCAGCAGCTTAGCGGGGTCGGGACCGGACGAGCAGTACTTC. This sequence encodes CASSLAGSGPDEQYF.

A few counts support this clonotype. This chain links TRBV20-1 with TRBJ1-6; 8 nucleotides match TRBD1. This CDR3 is 15 amino acids long. Germline V lookup: CDR1 DFQATT, CDR2 SNEGSKA (reference sequence). The V gene end was trimmed by 1 base and the J gene end by 7 bases; junction bases not matched to a gene: 6. The CDR3 DNA is TGCAGTGCTAGAGTACCGGGACAGGAGAATTCACCCCTCCACTTT. It translates to CSARVPGQENSPLHF.

This clonotype has a handful of counts. This chain uses TRBV11-3 with TRBJ2-7, with 8 bases identical to TRBD1. J gave up 0 bases and V 4 bases, and 8 bases lay outside the gene matches. Germline V gene sequence: CDR1 SGHNT, CDR2 YENEEA. CDR3 length equals 16 residues. The DNA of the CDR3 is TGTGCCAGCAGCTCGAGGACAGGGATAAGCTCCTACGAGCAGTACTTC. Translation gives CASSSRTGISSYEQYF.

This clonotype was detected many times. The chain links TRBV28 to TRBJ1-2; a weak D match, TRBD1 (5 bases). Germline loops: CDR1 MDHEN, CDR2 SYDVKM. The CDR3 has 15 amino acids. Trimming removed 5 bases from V and 4 bases from J, with 17 bases in between. The CDR3 coding sequence is TGTGCCAGCAGTCCCGCACAGGCTACTAGCTATGGCTACACCTTC. The encoded protein is CASSPAQATSYGYTF.

The CDR3 DNA is TGTGCCTGGAGTGTAGGAGGGGCAGGATCCAACACTGAAGCTTTCTTT. Translated, it gives CAWSVGGAGSNTEAFF. The chain links TRBV30 to TRBJ1-1, with D possibly being TRBD1 (5 bases). Trimming took off 0 bases at V and 2 bases at J, with 16 bases between the two ends. The V gene's germline CDR1 is GTSNPN and CDR2 SVGIG (reference sequence). CDR3 size: 16 residues.

This clonotype was seen only a few times. The chain carries TRBV28 and TRBJ1-4; D possibly corresponds to TRBD1 (5 bases). CDR3 size: 14 residues. CDR1 MDHEN and CDR2 SYDVKM come from the germline V gene. Trimming shortened V by 10 bases and J by 4 bases, and 16 bases separated the two germline ends. CDR3 nucleotide sequence: TGTGCCATCGGGCCAGGGAGGGGTAATGAAAAACTGTTTTTT. Translation gives CAIGPGRGNEKLFF.

This clonotype came up a few times. This sequence joins TRBV7-2 and TRBJ2-5; TRBD1 is a possible D gene (6 bases). V shed 4 bases and J shed 5 bases, with 14 bases lying between them. This CDR3 spans 14 amino acids. Germline CDR1 reads SGHTA; CDR2 reads FQGNSA. The CDR3 region has the DNA TGTGCCAGCAGCTCTTACGGGACAACGGAGACCCAGTACTTC. It specifies CASSSYGTTETQYF.

This clonotype showed up just once. The chain uses TRBV3-1 and TRBJ2-4, with TRBD1 matching over 9 bases. The J call may be wrong; the DNA end is better matched by TRBJ2-7. This CDR3 comprises 15 residues. Germline CDR1 is LGHDT and CDR2 is YNNKEL (reference sequence). CDR3: CASSQAGTGFGEQYF. The CDR3 DNA reads TGTGCCAGCAGCCAAGCGGGGACAGGGTTCGGCGAGCAGTACTTC.

The chain links TRBV24-1 to TRBJ1-2; 8 bases match TRBD1. The V gene's germline CDR1 is KGHDR and CDR2 SFDVKD. V shed 0 bases and J 7 bases; nucleotides not matched to a gene: 3. The CDR3 is 14 amino acids. The CDR3 sequence is CATSDLEDRAGYTF. CDR3 nucleotides: TGTGCCACCAGTGATTTGGAGGACAGGGCTGGCTACACCTTC.

The chain links TRBV10-3 to TRBJ2-3; TRBD2 matches at 7 bases. The V gene end was trimmed by 6 bases and the J gene end by 9 bases; junction bases not matched to a gene: 3. This CDR3 is built from 11 residues. In germline, CDR1 is ENHRY, CDR2 SYGVKD. CDR3 sequence: CAIRTGGTQYF. In DNA, the CDR3 is TGTGCCATCAGGACCGGGGGGACGCAGTATTTT.

This CDR3 is CASSQVDRALPGYTF. CDR3 DNA: TGTGCCAGCAGCCAAGTAGACAGGGCGCTCCCGGGCTACACCTTC. This chain links TRBV3-1 with TRBJ1-2; 7 positions match TRBD1. The trim removed 1 base at V and 8 bases at J, leaving 10 bases unmatched. The CDR3 covers 15 residues. Germline CDR1 and CDR2: LGHDT and YNNKEL (reference sequence).

The chain uses TRBV20-1 and TRBJ1-2; weak D call: TRBD1 (5 bases). The CDR3 runs 11 residues. V lost 1 base, J lost 10 bases, and 10 bases lay in between. The germline V gene encodes CDR1 DFQATT and CDR2 SNEGSKA (reference sequence). In DNA form, the CDR3 reads TGCAGTGCTAGAGGTGCAGGGCACTACACCTTC. It specifies CSARGAGHYTF.

This clonotype was detected a few times. This may be a read error, as it is one base from a much larger clone. This rearrangement joins TRBV3-1 to TRBJ2-4; TRBD2 is a possible D gene (6 bases). The CDR3 has 17 amino acids. Trimming removed 4 bases at V and 3 bases at J, with 19 bases between. Germline V lookup: CDR1 LGHDT, CDR2 YNNKEL (reference sequence). CDR3 nucleotide sequence: TGTGCCAGCAGCCGGGGACTCGTGGATCCGGGCAAAAACATTCAGTACTTC. Translation: CASSRGLVDPGKNIQYF.

This chain connects TRBV29-1 to TRBJ2-5, with D possibly being TRBD2 (6 bases). V lost 2 bases and J 5 bases, leaving 12 bases between the germline ends. The CDR3 totals 13 residues. From germline, CDR1 is SQVTM and CDR2 ANQGSEA. The CDR3 bases are TGCAGCGTTGAACGGGGAGGCGGGGAGACCCAGTACTTC. Encoded protein: CSVERGGGETQYF.

The rearrangement links TRBV4-1 to TRBJ1-1, with D uncertain. The CDR3 is 13 residues long. Germline-derived CDR1 and CDR2 are MGHRA and YSYEKL. The V gene lost 3 bases and the J gene lost 4 bases, with 9 bases spanning the gap. CDR3 sequence (DNA): TGCGCCAGCAGCCAGCGGGGTATCACTGAAGCTTTCTTT. It encodes CASSQRGITEAFF.

The V gene is TRBV10-3, the J gene TRBJ1-4, with D perhaps matching TRBD1 (5 bases). Trimming removed 4 bases at V and 5 bases at J, with 11 bases between. Germline V gene data show CDR1 as ENHRY and CDR2 as SYGVKD. The CDR3 covers 14 residues. The CDR3 region is CAISAGGSNEKLFF. The CDR3 coding sequence is TGTGCCATCAGTGCGGGGGGGTCGAATGAAAAACTGTTTTTT.

This clonotype has only a few counts. The J gene is TRBJ2-3, the V gene TRBV29-1; TRBD2 is a possible D gene (5 bases). V was pared by 4 bases and J by 0 bases, with 11 bases between. CDR1 is SQVTM, CDR2 ANQGSEA, per germline. The CDR3 runs 14 residues. CDR3 DNA: TGCAGCGTTGCGGCGGGTCCTAGCACAGATACGCAGTATTTT. This translates into CSVAAGPSTDTQYF.

The chain couples TRBV4-3 to TRBJ2-3; 16 nucleotides align to TRBD2. The CDR3 is 20 residues long. Unmatched junction bases numbered 8, after V lost 2 bases and J lost 0 bases. From germline, CDR1 is LGHNA and CDR2 YSLEER. This chain's CDR3 is CASSQTGTSGGARSTDTQYF. The DNA for the CDR3 is TGCGCCAGCAGCCAAACAGGGACTAGCGGGGGGGCTCGAAGCACAGATACGCAGTATTTT.

Comments on this clonotype: An end of the junction does not agree with germline; a read error may underlie this. V gene TRBV7-7 combines with J gene TRBJ1-2, with D perhaps matching TRBD1 (5 bases). The CDR3 length is 18 residues. Germline V gives CDR1 SSHAT, CDR2 FNYEAQ (reference sequence). CDR3 in amino acids: CASSLAPIIGARNYGYTF. CDR3 DNA: TGTGCTAGCAGCTTAGCTCCTATTATAGGGGCGCGTAACTATGGCTACACCTTC.